The rows below give T cell receptor beta chains drawn from one sample of a study of T cells after somatic rescue of genetic block. Generated by immunoSEQ multiplex PCR, the TCRdb table keeps only in-frame clones and is missing some. The table includes approximately 58,000 clones, approximately 96% detected once. The sample consisted of peripheral blood mononuclear cells (PBMCs). These receptors were taken from a child less than two years old. The CDR3 runs from the conserved cysteine through the conserved F or W. D genes are given only for firm matches. Part of the rows lack a size; the others show once, few, many or a class for expanded clones.

V,D,J,size,CDR3,DNA
TRBV27,.,TRBJ2-2,.,CASSFETVGAGELFF,TGTGCCAGCAGTTTTGAGACAGTGGGCGCCGGGGAGCTGTTTTTT
TRBV5-4,TRBD2,TRBJ2-7,.,CASSYPGTSNEQYF,TGTGCCAGCAGCTATCCCGGGACTAGCAACGAGCAGTACTTC
TRBV19,.,TRBJ2-3,.,CASSITRRDTQYF,TGTGCCAGTAGTATAACCCGCCGAGATACGCAGTATTTT
TRBV19,.,TRBJ2-1,.,CASNVGLTYNEQFF,TGTGCCAGTAACGTCGGACTAACATACAATGAGCAGTTCTTC
TRBV4-1,.,TRBJ2-7,.,CASSQEIASSSYEQYF,TGCGCCAGCAGCCAAGAAATAGCGTCGAGCTCCTACGAGCAGTACTTC
TRBV10-3,.,TRBJ1-5,.,CAISPGAGGNQPQHF,TGTGCCATCAGCCCGGGGGCAGGGGGCAATCAGCCCCAGCATTTT
TRBV9,TRBD2,TRBJ2-1,.,CASSERGSGAYNEQFF,TGTGCCAGCAGCGAACGGGGCAGCGGGGCATACAATGAGCAGTTCTTC
TRBV5-1,.,TRBJ2-7,.,CASSGPESGPPYEQYF,TGCGCCAGCAGCGGACCGGAGAGCGGACCCCCCTACGAGCAGTACTTC
TRBV7-8,TRBD1,TRBJ2-7,.,CASSSTPGQGESEQYF,TGTGCCAGCAGCTCTACCCCGGGACAGGGGGAGAGCGAGCAGTACTTC
TRBV10-3,.,TRBJ1-2,once,CAISELTANYGYTF,TGTGCCATCAGTGAATTGACAGCTAACTATGGCTACACCTTC
TRBV27,TRBD1,TRBJ1-6,.,CATRTGVSPLHF,TGTGCCACCCGGACAGGGGTATCACCCCTCCACTTT
TRBV27,.,TRBJ2-3,.,CATLRTSSTDTQYF,TGTGCCACCCTACGGACTTCCTCCACAGATACGCAGTATTTT
TRBV7-2,.,TRBJ2-3,.,CASSLVLVPTDTQYF,TGTGCCAGCAGCTTAGTACTAGTCCCCACAGATACGCAGTATTTT
TRBV5-8,.,TRBJ2-5,.,CASSLDLTNQETQYF,TGTGCCAGCAGCTTGGATCTTACTAACCAAGAGACCCAGTACTTC
TRBV5-1,.,TRBJ2-1,.,CASSVNRDNEQFF,TGCGCCAGCAGCGTAAACAGGGACAATGAGCAGTTCTTC
TRBV4-2,.,TRBJ2-1,.,CASSQVVGGEQFF,TGTGCCAGCAGCCAAGTAGTAGGCGGGGAGCAGTTCTTC
TRBV6-1,.,TRBJ2-7,.,CASSETTPYEQYF,TGTGCCAGCAGTGAAACCACCCCCTACGAGCAGTACTTC
TRBV5-4,.,TRBJ2-7,.,CASSPDSPYEQYF,TGTGCCAGCAGCCCGGACTCCCCCTACGAGCAGTACTTC
TRBV2,.,TRBJ1-1,.,CASSESVW,TGTGCCAGCAGTGAAAGCGTTTGG
TRBV5-4,.,TRBJ2-2,few,CASKVTNTGELFF,TGTGCCAGCAAGGTAACGAACACCGGGGAGCTGTTTTTT
TRBV5-4,TRBD2,TRBJ2-1,.,CASSWGSGRAYNEQFF,TGTGCCAGCAGCTGGGGTAGCGGGAGGGCCTACAATGAGCAGTTCTTC
TRBV5-4,TRBD2,TRBJ2-3,.,CASSLGLAGDTQYF,TGTGCCAGCAGCTTGGGACTAGCGGGAGATACGCAGTATTTT
TRBV30,.,TRBJ2-7,.,CAWSVEAEQYF,TGTGCCTGGAGTGTAGAAGCCGAGCAGTACTTC
TRBV6-6,.,TRBJ2-1,.,CASSNPRAPDEQFF,TGTGCCAGCAGTAACCCCAGGGCACCGGATGAGCAGTTCTTC
TRBV7-8,TRBD1,TRBJ2-3,.,CASSPQTGSGSSGDTQYF,TGTGCCAGCAGCCCCCAGACAGGGAGCGGATCCTCCGGAGATACGCAGTATTTT
TRBV2,.,TRBJ1-5,.,CASTRGGVYNQPQHF,TGTGCCAGCACCCGAGGGGGGGTTTACAATCAGCCCCAGCATTTT
TRBV27,TRBD1,TRBJ1-2,.,CASSLGTGVNYGYTF,TGTGCCAGCAGTTTAGGGACAGGGGTAAACTATGGCTACACCTTC
TRBV4-1,.,TRBJ2-1,.,CASSQVPNEQFF,TGCGCCAGCAGCCAAGTTCCCAATGAGCAGTTCTTC
TRBV6-1,.,TRBJ2-7,.,CASKGAAYEQYF,TGTGCCAGCAAAGGGGCTGCCTACGAGCAGTACTTC
TRBV5-1,TRBD1,TRBJ2-5,once,CASSRDRGETQYF,TGCGCCAGCAGCCGAGACAGGGGCGAGACCCAGTACTTC
TRBV29-1,.,TRBJ2-7,.,CSVGGSSYEQYF,TGCAGCGTTGGAGGGAGCTCCTACGAGCAGTACTTC
TRBV5-4,TRBD2,TRBJ2-2,.,CAGSLSGSVIGELFF,TGTGCCGGCAGCCTTAGCGGGAGTGTTATCGGGGAGCTGTTTTTT
TRBV4-1,.,TRBJ2-5,.,CASSQIPGFQTQYF,TGCGCCAGCAGCCAAATTCCAGGTTTTCAGACCCAGTACTTC
TRBV27,.,TRBJ1-4,.,CASSFTRAANEKLFF,TGTGCCAGCAGTTTTACCCGGGCAGCTAATGAAAAACTGTTTTTT
TRBV7-2,.,TRBJ1-2,.,CASSLMTGGGYTF,TGTGCCAGCAGCTTAATGACAGGAGGTGGCTACACCTTC
TRBV29-1,.,TRBJ1-2,.,CSVEDGYGYTF,TGCAGCGTTGAAGACGGCTATGGCTACACCTTC
TRBV27,.,TRBJ1-5,.,CASSGRVNQPQHF,TGTGCCAGCAGCGGCAGGGTCAATCAGCCCCAGCATTTT
TRBV5-4,.,TRBJ2-1,.,CASSRDSNEQFF,TGTGCCAGCAGTCGGGACTCCAATGAGCAGTTCTTC
TRBV11-3,TRBD1,TRBJ2-7,.,CASSQQGAEQYF,TGTGCCAGCAGCCAACAGGGGGCCGAGCAGTACTTC
TRBV28,.,TRBJ1-4,.,CASRATGSYEKLFF,TGTGCCAGCAGGGCTACAGGGAGCTATGAAAAACTGTTTTTT